This TCR beta chain emerged from a study of blood T cell repertoires in COVID-19. TCRdb's table, derived via immunoSEQ multiplex PCR, lists solely in-frame clones and lacks some. In the table there are some 200,000 clones, 80% to 90% of which are singletons. Germline V gene lookup returns CDR1 SGHDT and CDR2 YYEEEE. The CDR3 runs to 17 residues. Unmatched junction bases numbered 15, after V lost 3 bases and J lost 8 bases. The sequence derives from a man aged 40-49 years who had recovered from COVID-19. The chain carries TRBV5-6 and TRBJ1-2; TRBD1 matches 11 bases. The sequenced sample consisted of PBMCs or T cells enriched from blood (not recorded which). CDR3 sequence (DNA): TGTGCCAGCAGCTCCCTCCGCTGGACAGGGGGCGTAGGGGGCTACACCTTC. It specifies CASSSLRWTGGVGGYTF.